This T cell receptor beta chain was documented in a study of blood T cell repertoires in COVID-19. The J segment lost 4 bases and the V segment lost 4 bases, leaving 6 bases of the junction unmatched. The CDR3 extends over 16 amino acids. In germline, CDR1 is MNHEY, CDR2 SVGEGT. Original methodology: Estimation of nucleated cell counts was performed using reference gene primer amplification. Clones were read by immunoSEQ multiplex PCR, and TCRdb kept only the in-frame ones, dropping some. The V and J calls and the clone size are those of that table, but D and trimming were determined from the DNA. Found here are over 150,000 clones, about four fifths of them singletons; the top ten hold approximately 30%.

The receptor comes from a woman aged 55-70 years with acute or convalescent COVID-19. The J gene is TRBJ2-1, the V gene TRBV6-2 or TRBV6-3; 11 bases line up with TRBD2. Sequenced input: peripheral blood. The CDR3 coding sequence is TGTGCCAGCAGTTCCACTAGCGGGGGAAATTACAATGAGCAGTTCTTC. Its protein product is CASSSTSGGNYNEQFF.